This T cell receptor beta chain originates from a study of shared clonotypes between healthy human individuals. The CDR3 loop spans 16 amino acids. V gave up 0 bases and J gave up 6 bases; unmatched junction bases: 8. Germline V CDR1 and CDR2: MGHRA, YSYEKL. Each unsorted sample relied on about 100 million PBMCs as its source of genomic DNA. On ten immunoSEQ deep assay plates, unsorted PBMC DNA was sequenced. Measured with immunoSEQ multiplex PCR; TCRdb has only the in-frame clones, and not every one. The sample shows hundreds of thousands of clones, about 79% of them seen only once. Sequenced material: PBMCs. This sequence originates from a woman in her thirties or forties in good health. Some clones in this sample may be carry-over from other donors' samples. The V call is TRBV4-1, the J call TRBJ2-7; 10 bases align to TRBD2. CDR3 nucleotide sequence: TGCGCCAGCAGCCAAGATTTTTCTAGCGGGAGACGCGAGCAGTACTTC. Residues: CASSQDFSSGRREQYF.